This T cell receptor beta chain was identified in a study of shared T cell receptors in the human thymus. Sequencing used immunoSEQ multiplex PCR; TCRdb keeps in-frame clones, though not all of them. This sample carries hundreds of thousands of clones, 70% to 90% of them seen once, and the ten largest clones take more than 0.008%. With V trimmed by 3 bases and J by 4 bases, 5 bases remained unmatched. The CDR3 runs 14 residues. From germline, CDR1 is LGHNA and CDR2 YNFKEQ. The data were also submitted as part of a second study, on human thymus T cells. That work adds: Among the donors, all were healthy Finnish infants having corrective surgery for congenital heart defects. During corrective heart surgery, resections were taken, and the thymus tissue came from them. What appeared biased in thymic and blood repertoires was the usage of V and J genes. Unrelated individuals reportedly shared highly overlapping thymic TCR repertoires.

Sequencing input: thymocytes. V gene TRBV4-2 combines with J gene TRBJ1-2; TRBD1 matches at 7 bases. The receptor's source is a girl under two years old with a congenital heart defect. CDR3 in amino acids: CASSHGDSSYGYTF. The CDR3 nucleotides read TGTGCCAGCAGCCACGGGGACAGCTCCTATGGCTACACCTTC.